This T cell receptor (beta chain) was obtained from a study of blood T cell repertoires in COVID-19. Clones were sequenced by immunoSEQ multiplex PCR, and TCRdb holds only the in-frame ones, with some missing. The top ten clones hold roughly 0.7% of a sample with approximately 490,000 clones, roughly 90% of them seen once. Germline CDR1 is SGHDT and CDR2 is YYEEEE. The V gene lost 0 bases and the J gene lost 6 bases, with 13 bases spanning the gap. The CDR3 consists of 15 residues. This receptor was taken from a woman between 18 and 29 years old who had recovered from COVID-19. The sample taken for sequencing was PBMCs or T cells enriched from blood (not recorded which). The chain couples TRBV5-6 to TRBJ1-5; a weak D match, TRBD1 (6 bases). The CDR3 bases are TGTGCCAGCAGCTTGGGACGGACAGAGGGTCAGCCCCAGCATTTT. It specifies CASSLGRTEGQPQHF.